One sample yielded the 13 T cell receptor beta chains listed below, sequenced in a study of blood T cell repertoires in COVID-19. Only in-frame clones appear in the TCRdb table, and some are missing; sequencing was by immunoSEQ multiplex PCR. The sample comprises about 59,000 clones, roughly four fifths of which are singletons, and about 8.9% rests with the top ten. Material: peripheral blood. The origin of the receptors is a human donor in a cohort sampled during active COVID-19.

The chain employs TRBV19 and TRBJ2-2, with D tentatively TRBD1 (5 bases). CDR3 length: 12 amino acids. Trimming shortened V by 10 bases and J by 8 bases, and 14 bases separated the two germline ends. Germline V gene data show CDR1 as LNHDA and CDR2 as SQIVND (reference sequence). The CDR3 DNA reads TGTGCCACCTTGACAGCAACTGGGGAGCTGTTTTTT. This encodes CATLTATGELFF.

The chain employs TRBV11-3 and TRBJ2-5; no firm D call. CDR3 length: 15 residues. Deletions cut 3 bases from V and 2 bases from J, with 13 bases between. Germline V gene data show CDR1 as SGHNT and CDR2 as YENEEA. CDR3 coding DNA: TGTGCCAGCAGCTTCAGGTTCACGGATCAAGAGACCCAGTACTTC. This encodes CASSFRFTDQETQYF.

The chain couples TRBV5-1 to TRBJ2-7; 7 nucleotides match TRBD1. Germline loops: CDR1 SGHRS, CDR2 YFSETQ. V dropped 4 bases and J dropped 3; count of bases not matched to a gene: 13. The CDR3 sequence is 16 residues long. The CDR3, as DNA: TGCGCCAGCAGCCTTCACTTTCGGGACAGTTTCTACGAGCAGTACTTC. Protein sequence: CASSLHFRDSFYEQYF.

This chain connects TRBV5-4 to TRBJ2-1; 11 bases map to TRBD2. The CDR3 is 14 residues long. With 0 bases clipped from V and 9 bases from J, the junction kept 2 bases outside the gene matches. The germline CDR1 and CDR2 sequences are SGHNT and YYREEE (reference sequence). DNA of the CDR3: TGTGCCAGCAGCTTGGTAGCGGGAGGGTTTGAGCAGTTCTTC. Its translation: CASSLVAGGFEQFF.

V is TRBV30 and J is TRBJ2-2, with a tentative D call TRBD1 (6 bases). Germline V gene lookup returns CDR1 GTSNPN and CDR2 SVGIG (reference sequence). This CDR3 has 15 amino acids. The germline V and J ends were trimmed by 2 bases and 6 bases, with 16 bases remaining between them. CDR3 region: CAWSRQWGLAGELFF. CDR3 coding DNA: TGTGCCTGGAGTCGACAGTGGGGGCTGGCCGGGGAGCTGTTTTTT.

V usage is TRBV6-2 or TRBV6-3 and J usage is TRBJ1-2, with a possible D match to TRBD1 (5 bases). There are 12 residues in the CDR3. V was shortened by 5 bases and J by 3 bases, with 7 bases between the two germline ends. CDR1 and CDR2 from the germline V gene are MNHEY and SVGEGT. Written as DNA, the CDR3 is TGTGCCAGCAGTGGAGGGGACTATGGCTACACCTTC. This translates into CASSGGDYGYTF.

CDR3 DNA sequence: TGTGCCAGCAGCTTGGGACTAGCGGGAGACCGCAATGAGCAGTTCTTC. Its translation: CASSLGLAGDRNEQFF. The J gene is TRBJ2-1, the V gene TRBV5-4; the match to TRBD2 covers 12 bases. The length of the CDR3 is 16 residues. V lost 0 bases and J lost 6; bases outside the gene matches: 4. The germline CDR1 and CDR2 sequences are SGHNT and YYREEE (reference sequence).

V usage is TRBV7-9 and J usage is TRBJ2-7, with 8 bases that match TRBD1. The germline gives CDR1 SEHNR, CDR2 FQNEAQ (reference sequence). Trimming removed 4 bases from V and 3 bases from J; junction bases left unmatched: 8. This CDR3 has 15 residues. The CDR3 DNA reads as TGTGCCAGCAGCTCAGAGGGACAGGAACTCTACGAGCAGTACTTC. Its protein product is CASSSEGQELYEQYF.

The J gene is TRBJ1-1, the V gene TRBV19, with 8 bases matching TRBD1. The CDR3 runs 14 residues. Looked up from germline, CDR1 is LNHDA and CDR2 is SQIVND (reference sequence). Trimming at V came to 5 bases and at J to 2 bases, leaving 4 bases not matched to a gene. The CDR3 loop reads CASSAGQGNTEAFF. The CDR3 DNA reads TGTGCCAGTAGTGCCGGACAGGGCAACACTGAAGCTTTCTTT.

The chain employs TRBV3-1 (or the pseudogene TRBV3-2) and TRBJ2-6; D is undetermined. Trimming removed 5 bases at V and 6 bases at J, with 23 bases between. This CDR3 is built from 18 residues. Per the germline V gene, CDR1 is LGHDT and CDR2 is YNNKEL (reference sequence). The CDR3 sequence: CASSNLSPFTKSANVLTF. CDR3 DNA: TGTGCCAGCAGCAATTTGTCACCCTTCACAAAGTCGGCCAACGTCCTGACTTTC.

V usage is TRBV5-1 and J usage is TRBJ2-2; D is uncertain. Germline V CDR1 and CDR2: SGHRS, YFSETQ. The CDR3 contains 14 residues. V was pared by 4 bases and J by 8 bases, with 15 bases between. The CDR3 DNA sequence: TGCGCCAGCAGCCCCACCCTGACTTTAGGGGAGCTGTTTTTT. This codes for CASSPTLTLGELFF.

This clone is a singleton in its sample. The chain uses TRBV7-9 and TRBJ2-3; D uncertain. Germline V gives CDR1 SEHNR, CDR2 FQNEAQ (reference sequence). V was clipped by 5 bases and J by 5 bases, with 2 bases between them. This CDR3 region has 10 residues. CDR3 coding DNA: TGTGCCAGCAGCCTAGATACGCAGTATTTT. Translating it yields CASSLDTQYF.

This clone occurred once. CDR3 loop: CASSQRTSGSYEQYF. The CDR3 DNA reads TGTGCCAGCAGCCAAAGGACTAGCGGGAGCTACGAGCAGTACTTC. The chain recombines TRBV6-2 or TRBV6-3 with TRBJ2-7; TRBD2 agrees at 13 bases. The V gene's germline CDR1 is MNHEY and CDR2 SVGEGT. The V and J ends lost 6 bases and 3 bases, in that order; junction bases with no gene match: 5. This CDR3 comprises 15 residues.